The text below deals with one T cell receptor (beta chain). As yet, its antigen is unknown. Germline CDR1 and CDR2: ENHRY and SYGVKD. The CDR3 totals 17 residues. Trimming took off 0 bases at V and 0 bases at J, with 14 bases between the two ends. This record belongs to a study of T cells in narcolepsy. Findings and caveats of the study: Healthy controls reportedly lacked the autoreactive clonotypes serially found in patients' blood.

Measured with immunoSEQ multiplex PCR; TCRdb has only the in-frame clones, and not every one. Among tens of thousands of clones listed, under 90% were seen once. Source material: CD45RA- memory CD4+ T cells from PBMCs. The clonotype comes from a human donor with narcolepsy. The V gene is TRBV10-3, the J gene TRBJ2-5; a possible D gene is TRBD1 (6 bases). The CDR3 loop is CAISESQGTGYQETQYF. In DNA form, the CDR3 reads TGTGCCATCAGTGAGTCACAAGGTACAGGGTACCAAGAGACCCAGTACTTC.